This T cell receptor beta chain was observed in a study of blood T cell repertoires in COVID-19. The CDR3 spans 13 residues. Trimming left V 3 bases short and J 2 bases short, with 7 bases between. The protocol was immunoSEQ multiplex PCR, while the TCRdb copy is restricted to in-frame clones and leaves out a portion. The sample records 270,000 or so clones, about 90% being singletons. The count of this clone is one. The sample consisted of peripheral blood. The clonotype originates from a woman in her twenties or thirties with COVID-19, enrolled during active disease. The V and J genes are TRBV12-3 or TRBV12-4 and TRBJ1-2; no reliable D call. CDR3 DNA: TGTGCCAGCAGTTTTCCTCAGAACTATGGCTACACCTTC. Its protein is CASSFPQNYGYTF.